This is a list of T cell receptor beta chains from one sample in a study of CD8 T cells in ankylosing spondylitis. Using its own MiXCR run on the 5' RACE reads, TCRdb lists one record per CDR3 protein. The profile shows 500,000 or so distinct CDR3 sequences, approximately 5.3% of them singletons. The sequencing input was blood, either unsorted or a sorted T cell fraction (not recorded which). The source is a male donor with ankylosing spondylitis. Each CDR3 is given with its conserved first and last residue. The D gene is left open where the match is weak. Some rows have no size entry. The others give once, few or many, or a class for an expanded clone.

TRBV29-1	TRBJ2-5	.	many	TGCAGCGTTGAAGATCCAAGAGGGCAAGAGACCCAGTACTTC	CSVEDPRGQETQYF
TRBV4-3	TRBJ2-3	TRBD2	few	TGCGCCAGCAGCCAAGATTGGGGCGGGAGGGCCACAGATACGCAGTATTTT	CASSQDWGGRATDTQYF
TRBV6-2/TRBV6-3	TRBJ2-1	TRBD2	.	TGTGCCAGCAGCCGACAACGAGCGGGATCCTACAATGAGCAGTTCTTC	CASSRQRAGSYNEQFF
TRBV6-5	TRBJ2-7	.	many	TGTGCCAGCAGTTCACTTATGGCCACCTACGAGCAGTACTTC	CASSSLMATYEQYF
TRBV4-3	TRBJ1-2	TRBD1	many	TGCGCCAGCAGCCAAGATCACAGGGGGAATGGCTACACCTTC	CASSQDHRGNGYTF
TRBV5-1	TRBJ2-2	TRBD2	many	TGCGCCAGCAGCGCTGGACTAGCGGGAGCTTCGAACACCGGGGAGCTGTTTTTT	CASSAGLAGASNTGELFF
TRBV20-1	TRBJ1-1	TRBD1	many	TGCAGTGCTAGATCACCGACAGGGTCGGGCACTGAAGCTTTCTTT	CSARSPTGSGTEAFF
TRBV24-1	TRBJ2-5	.	many	TGTGCCACCAGTGACTCCCGGGGCCCGGAGACCCAGTACTTC	CATSDSRGPETQYF
TRBV7-2	TRBJ1-2	.	many	TGTGCCAGCAGCTTAGGACTTATGGGGAGCTACACCTTC	CASSLGLMGSYTF
TRBV20-1	TRBJ1-2	.	many	TGCAGTGCCTTTCCCCCAGGGTCCTATGGCTACACCTTC	CSAFPPGSYGYTF
TRBV12-3/TRBV12-4	TRBJ1-2	.	many	TGTGCCAGCAGTTTAATGGGGGGCGGTGGCTACACCTTC	CASSLMGGGGYTF
TRBV3-1	TRBJ2-7	.	few	TGTGCCAGCAGCCAAGATCTGCTGGCCCGCGAGCAGTACTTC	CASSQDLLAREQYF
TRBV5-5	TRBJ2-5	.	many	TGTGCCAGCAGCTTGAGTCCGGCAGCCTGGGAGACCCAGTACTTC	CASSLSPAAWETQYF
TRBV20-1	TRBJ2-1	.	.	TGCAGTGCTAGAGCCTGGGGCCAGCCGGACTACAATGAGCAGTTCTTC	CSARAWGQPDYNEQFF
TRBV20-1	TRBJ2-7	TRBD2	few	TGCAGTGCTAGTCCCGGACTAGCGGTAACCTACGAGCAGTACTTC	CSASPGLAVTYEQYF
TRBV9	TRBJ1-1	.	once	TGTGCCAGCAGCGTAGATACAGCAGACTTCACTGAAGCTTTCTTT	CASSVDTADFTEAFF
TRBV15	TRBJ2-7	TRBD2	many	TGTGCCACCAGCCCTATCGGGGGGGTTGCGTACGAGCAGTACTTC	CATSPIGGVAYEQYF
TRBV6-2/TRBV6-3	TRBJ2-2	.	many	TGTGCCAGCAGTTACGTGAGGGGGGAGCTGTTTTTT	CASSYVRGELFF
TRBV7-9	TRBJ2-3	TRBD1	many	TGTGCCAGCAGCTCACACAGGGGGCAGGACACAGATACGCAGTATTTT	CASSSHRGQDTDTQYF
TRBV6-5	TRBJ2-5	TRBD2	many	TGTGCCAGCAGTTCATGGCGGGGGAAGACCCAGTACTTC	CASSSWRGKTQYF
TRBV6-2/TRBV6-3	TRBJ2-5	.	many	TGTGCCAGCAGTTATGCGGAGACCCAGTACTTC	CASSYAETQYF
TRBV7-3	TRBJ2-3	TRBD2	many	TGTGCCAGCACGCGGGGGGGCACAGATACGCAGTATTTT	CASTRGGTDTQYF
TRBV12-3/TRBV12-4	TRBJ2-4	TRBD2	many	TGTGCCAGCAGTTTAGCGGGGACTAGAGGGAACATTCAGTACTTC	CASSLAGTRGNIQYF
TRBV6-1	TRBJ1-1	TRBD1	many	TGTGCCAGCAGTGCGTACAGGGGAGGCACTGAAGCTTTCTTT	CASSAYRGGTEAFF
TRBV20-1	TRBJ2-7	.	many	TGCAGTGCCTGGGGGGCCTACGAGCAGTACTTC	CSAWGAYEQYF
TRBV29-1	TRBJ1-2	.	many	TGCAGCGTTGGCTTGGGACCGGACTATGGCTACACCTTC	CSVGLGPDYGYTF
TRBV11-2	TRBJ1-2	.	many	TGTGCCAGCAGCTCATCGGCTAACTATGGCTACACCTTC	CASSSSANYGYTF
TRBV9	TRBJ2-1	.	many	TGTGCCAGCACCGCCGGGGGACGGTCCTACAATGAGCAGTTCTTC	CASTAGGRSYNEQFF
TRBV12-3/TRBV12-4	TRBJ2-5	TRBD1	many	TGTGCCAGCAGACTAAACAGGGGACAAGAGACCCAGTACTTC	CASRLNRGQETQYF
TRBV7-9	TRBJ1-2	.	many	TGTGCCAGCAGCCCGGACAGCCGGAGCTACACCTTC	CASSPDSRSYTF
TRBV7-8	TRBJ2-2	TRBD2	.	TGTGCCAGCAGCTTAACGTCTAGCGGCACCGGGGAGCTGTTTTTT	CASSLTSSGTGELFF
TRBV6-1	TRBJ1-4	TRBD1	many	TGTGCCAGCGCCCGGACAGGGGGCGAAAAACTGTTTTTT	CASARTGGEKLFF
TRBV5-1	TRBJ2-7	TRBD1	few	TGCGCCAGCAGCCGTCACCTCGGGACAGGGATTAGCTCCTACGAGCAGTACTTC	CASSRHLGTGISSYEQYF
TRBV6-5	TRBJ2-2	.	many	TGTGCCAGCAGTTACTCGGCCAGGGTCCAGGTGGAGCTGTTTTTT	CASSYSARVQVELFF
TRBV6-1	TRBJ1-2	TRBD1	many	TGTGCCAGCAGACAGGGGGCGGAGGATGGCTACACCTTC	CASRQGAEDGYTF
TRBV27	TRBJ1-2	.	many	TGTGCCAGCAGTGTACAGGGTAACTATGGCTACACCTTC	CASSVQGNYGYTF
TRBV12-3/TRBV12-4	TRBJ2-3	.	many	TGTGCCAGTTACCGGGACACAGATACGCAGTATTTT	CASYRDTDTQYF
TRBV5-1	TRBJ2-5	.	.	TGCGCCAGCAGGGGTAGCGACCAAGAGACCCAGTACTTC	CASRGSDQETQYF
TRBV20-1	TRBJ1-5	.	many	TGCAGTGCTTCAGGGGTTTGGCAGCCCCAGCATTTT	CSASGVWQPQHF
TRBV5-1	TRBJ2-1	.	many	TGCGCCAGCACTCCCACGGTGGCTTCCAACTACAATGAGCAGTTCTTC	CASTPTVASNYNEQFF
TRBV29-1	TRBJ1-1	.	many	TGCAGCGTTGATCTCTGGGGTATGAACACTGAAGCTTTCTTT	CSVDLWGMNTEAFF
TRBV9	TRBJ1-2	.	many	TGTGCCAGCAGCGGGGCTGGGGCAGGGAAGGGGTATGGCTACACCTTC	CASSGAGAGKGYGYTF
TRBV7-7	TRBJ1-1	.	many	TGTGCTAGCAGCTTAGCGCGGGGGTCGAACACTGAAGCTTTCTTT	CASSLARGSNTEAFF